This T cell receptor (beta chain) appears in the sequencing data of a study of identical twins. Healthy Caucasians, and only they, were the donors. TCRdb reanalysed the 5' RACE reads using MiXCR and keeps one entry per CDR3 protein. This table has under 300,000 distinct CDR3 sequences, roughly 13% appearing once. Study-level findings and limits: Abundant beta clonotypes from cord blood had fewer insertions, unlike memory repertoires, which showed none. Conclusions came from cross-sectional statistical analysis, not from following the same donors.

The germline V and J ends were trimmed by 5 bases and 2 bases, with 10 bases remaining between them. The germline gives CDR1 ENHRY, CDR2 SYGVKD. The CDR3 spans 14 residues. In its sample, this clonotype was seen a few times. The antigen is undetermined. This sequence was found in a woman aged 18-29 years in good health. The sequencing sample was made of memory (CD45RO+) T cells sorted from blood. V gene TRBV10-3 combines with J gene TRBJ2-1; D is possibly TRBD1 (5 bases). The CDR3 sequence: CAISQGYPYNEQFF. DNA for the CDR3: TGTGCCATCAGTCAGGGATACCCCTACAATGAGCAGTTCTTC.